This TCR beta chain emerged from a study of blood T cell repertoires in COVID-19 (TCRdb year 2020). At the level of the whole study: Samples from collaborators originated in the United States, Italy and Spain and spanned both the acute and convalescent phases of COVID-19. The prospective study material was composed of cDNA or gDNA derived from T cells, B-cell-depleted T cells, or PBMCs. Deeply sampled blood TCRbeta repertoires from subjects exposed to, actively infected with, or recovered from COVID-19 were included in the dataset. The repertoires were released in a freely available public database meant as a resource for research on the immune response to SARS-CoV-2. Samples came from the ongoing ImmuneRACE study (first 160 participants) plus 1,254 subjects from 6 global collaborators. A de-identified subject ID, COVID-19 status, age in years and sex were almost always included in the sample metadata. Where HLA class I and class II types were available, the types were taken from metadata supplied by the sample provider, not from assay-based typing. Summary of the overall study and its limitations: The amount of clinical and demographic metadata varied by source and participant and was provided uncurated.

Samples from volunteer blood donors who had recovered from COVID-19 were contributed by a second Seattle source. The collaborating institutions used their own protocols to collect whole blood in K2EDTA tubes. For TCRbeta analysis, collaborators shipped samples in one of three forms: frozen whole blood, isolated PBMCs, or DNA extracted from either of those sample types. Only one count was recorded for this clone. There is no known antigen for this receptor. Nothing much larger sits one base from this clone, and base qualities are not available. TCRbeta CDR3 regions were amplified from genomic DNA by means of the immunoSEQ Assay, a bias-controlled multiplex PCR. Under the source paper's analysis protocol: The number of nucleated cells in each sample was estimated from the amplification of reference gene primers within the assay. To quantify the absolute abundance of each unique TCRbeta CDR3 rearrangement, sequence reads were collapsed and filtered. For each sample, productive Simpson clonality was calculated as the square root of Simpson's diversity index over productive rearrangements. Sourced from immuneACCESS, this table was stored by TCRdb with only in-frame sequences that have V and J called. A share of the clones is absent; for the studies checked, an unresolved V gene accounts for under half, and the remainder has no known explanation. From that table come the V and J calls and clone size; the DNA was used to work out D and trimming. The sample table holds 150,000 to 200,000 clones, of which 80% to 90% were seen once. Jointly, the top ten make up more than 7.5% of the sample.

The sequenced material came from peripheral blood. The TCR was taken from a man in his forties who had recovered from COVID-19.

The CDR3 has the sequence CASSPLTSGLTGELFF. The nucleotide sequence reads TGTGCCAGCAGCCCCTTGACTAGCGGGCTCACCGGGGAGCTGTTTTTT. The V and J segments used are TRBV7-9 and TRBJ2-2; 10 junctional bases match TRBD2. V trim: 5 bases; J trim: 4 bases; unmatched bases: 7. CDR1 and CDR2 are drawn from the germline V gene (reference sequence): SEHNR, FQNEAQ. Including cysteine and phenylalanine, the CDR3 has 16 amino acids. Only the CDR3 DNA stays, 48 bases, in frame from base 1.